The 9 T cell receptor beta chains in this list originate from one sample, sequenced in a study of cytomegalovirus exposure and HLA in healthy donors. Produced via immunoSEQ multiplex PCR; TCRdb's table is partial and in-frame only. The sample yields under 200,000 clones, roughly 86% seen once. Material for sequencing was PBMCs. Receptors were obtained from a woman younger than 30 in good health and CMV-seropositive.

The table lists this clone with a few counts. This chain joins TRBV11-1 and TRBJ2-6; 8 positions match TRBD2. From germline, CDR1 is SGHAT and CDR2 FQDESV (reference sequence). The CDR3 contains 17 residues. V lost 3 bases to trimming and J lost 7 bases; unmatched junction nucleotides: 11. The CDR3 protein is CASSFGLAGQGANVLTF. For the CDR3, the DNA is TGTGCCAGCAGCTTTGGGCTAGCGGGCCAGGGTGCCAACGTCCTGACTTTC.

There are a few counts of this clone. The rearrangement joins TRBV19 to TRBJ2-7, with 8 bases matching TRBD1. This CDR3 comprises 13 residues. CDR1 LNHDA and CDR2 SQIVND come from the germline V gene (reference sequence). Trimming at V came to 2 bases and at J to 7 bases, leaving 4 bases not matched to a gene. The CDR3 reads CASSIQDRGEQYF. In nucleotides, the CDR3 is TGTGCCAGTAGTATACAAGACAGGGGTGAGCAGTACTTC.

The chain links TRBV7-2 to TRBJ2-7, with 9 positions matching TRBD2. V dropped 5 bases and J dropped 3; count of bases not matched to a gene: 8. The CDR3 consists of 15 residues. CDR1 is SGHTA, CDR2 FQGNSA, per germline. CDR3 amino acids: CASSPGTSLVYEQYF. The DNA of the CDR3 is TGTGCCAGCAGCCCCGGGACTAGCCTTGTCTACGAGCAGTACTTC.

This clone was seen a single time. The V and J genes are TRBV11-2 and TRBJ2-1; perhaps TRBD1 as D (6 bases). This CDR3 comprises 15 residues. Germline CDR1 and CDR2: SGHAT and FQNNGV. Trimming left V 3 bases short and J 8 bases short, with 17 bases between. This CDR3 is CASSFPRGGGHEQFF. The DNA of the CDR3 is TGTGCCAGCAGCTTCCCCCGAGGGGGTGGGCATGAGCAGTTCTTC.

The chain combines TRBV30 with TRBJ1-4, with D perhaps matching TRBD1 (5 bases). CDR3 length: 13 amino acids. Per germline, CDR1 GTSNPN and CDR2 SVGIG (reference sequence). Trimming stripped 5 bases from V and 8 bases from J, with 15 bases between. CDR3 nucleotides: TGTGCCTGGGCCCCCAGGGTGAAGGAAAAACTGTTTTTT. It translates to CAWAPRVKEKLFF.

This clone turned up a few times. In DNA, the CDR3 is TGTGCCTGGAGTCTGGACAGGGGGAGTCAGCCCCAGCATTTT. This encodes CAWSLDRGSQPQHF. V is TRBV30 and J is TRBJ1-5; the match to TRBD1 covers 10 bases. Germline CDR1 and CDR2: GTSNPN and SVGIG (reference sequence). The CDR3 extends over 14 amino acids. The ends lost 2 bases at V and 6 bases at J; junction bases unmatched: 4.

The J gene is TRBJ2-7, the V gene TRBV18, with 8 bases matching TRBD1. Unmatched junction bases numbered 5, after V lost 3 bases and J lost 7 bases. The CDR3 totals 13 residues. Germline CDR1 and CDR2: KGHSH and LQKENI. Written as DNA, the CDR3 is TGTGCCAGCTCACCTGACAGGGGAGGAGAGCAGTACTTC. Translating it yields CASSPDRGGEQYF.

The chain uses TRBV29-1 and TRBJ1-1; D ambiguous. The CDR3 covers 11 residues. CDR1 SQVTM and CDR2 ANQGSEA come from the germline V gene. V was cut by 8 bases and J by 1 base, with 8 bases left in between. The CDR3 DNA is TGCAGCTACCGCGGGAACACTGAAGCTTTCTTT. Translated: CSYRGNTEAFF.

CDR3 residues: CASSLLSHTGELFF. As DNA, the CDR3 is TGTGCCAGCAGCTTACTCAGTCACACCGGGGAGCTGTTTTTT. This rearrangement joins TRBV7-2 to TRBJ2-2; D remains ambiguous. From germline, CDR1 is SGHTA and CDR2 FQGNSA. The length of the CDR3 is 14 residues. Deletions cut 2 bases from V and 3 bases from J, with 7 bases between. Full variable domain (remainder filled in from reference TRBV7-2 and TRBJ2-2): GAGVSQSPSNKVTEKGKDVELRCDPISGHTALYWYRQSLGQGLEFLIYFQGNSAPDKSGLPSDRFSAERTGGSVSTLTIQRTQQEDSAVYLCASSLLSHTGELFFGEGSRLTVL.